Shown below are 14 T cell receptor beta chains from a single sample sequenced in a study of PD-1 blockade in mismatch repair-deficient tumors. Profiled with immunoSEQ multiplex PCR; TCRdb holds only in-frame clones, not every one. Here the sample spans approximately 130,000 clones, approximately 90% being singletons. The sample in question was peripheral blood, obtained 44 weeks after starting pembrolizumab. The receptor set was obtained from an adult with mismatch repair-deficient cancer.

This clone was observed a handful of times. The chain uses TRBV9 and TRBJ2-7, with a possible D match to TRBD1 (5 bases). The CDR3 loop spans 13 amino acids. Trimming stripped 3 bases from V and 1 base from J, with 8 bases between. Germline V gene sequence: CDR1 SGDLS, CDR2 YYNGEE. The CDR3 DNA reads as TGTGCCAGCAGCGGCCAGGGATCCTACGAGCAGTACTTC. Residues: CASSGQGSYEQYF.

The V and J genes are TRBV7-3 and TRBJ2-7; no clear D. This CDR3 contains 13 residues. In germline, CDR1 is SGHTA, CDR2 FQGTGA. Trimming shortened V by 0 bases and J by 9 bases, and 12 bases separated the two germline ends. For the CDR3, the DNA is TGTGCCAGCAGCTTAACGGAGCAAGCGACGCAGTACTTC. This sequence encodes CASSLTEQATQYF.

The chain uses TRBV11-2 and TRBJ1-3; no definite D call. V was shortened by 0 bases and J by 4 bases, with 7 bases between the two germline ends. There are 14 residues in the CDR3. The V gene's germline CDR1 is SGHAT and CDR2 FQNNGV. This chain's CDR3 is CASSLDRRGNTIYF. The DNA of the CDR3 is TGTGCCAGCAGCTTAGATCGTAGGGGAAACACCATATATTTT.

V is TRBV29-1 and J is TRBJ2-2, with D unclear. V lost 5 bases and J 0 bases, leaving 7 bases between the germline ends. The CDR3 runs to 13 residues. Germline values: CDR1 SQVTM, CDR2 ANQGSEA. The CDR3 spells CSVNTANTGELFF. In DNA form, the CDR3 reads TGCAGCGTTAATACGGCGAACACCGGGGAGCTGTTTTTT.

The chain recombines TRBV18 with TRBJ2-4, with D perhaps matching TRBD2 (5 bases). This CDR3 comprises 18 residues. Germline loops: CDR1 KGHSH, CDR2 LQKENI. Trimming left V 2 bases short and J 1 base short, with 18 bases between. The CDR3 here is CASSPISAGSEAKNIQYF. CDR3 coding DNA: TGTGCCAGCTCACCAATCTCTGCGGGTAGTGAGGCCAAAAACATTCAGTACTTC.

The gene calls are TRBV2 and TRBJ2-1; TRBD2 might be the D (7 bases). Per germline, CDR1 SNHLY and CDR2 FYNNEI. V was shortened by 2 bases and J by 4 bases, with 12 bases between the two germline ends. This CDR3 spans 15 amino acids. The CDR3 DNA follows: TGTGCCAGCAGTGAATCTCGGGGGGCGTACAATGAGCAGTTCTTC. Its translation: CASSESRGAYNEQFF.

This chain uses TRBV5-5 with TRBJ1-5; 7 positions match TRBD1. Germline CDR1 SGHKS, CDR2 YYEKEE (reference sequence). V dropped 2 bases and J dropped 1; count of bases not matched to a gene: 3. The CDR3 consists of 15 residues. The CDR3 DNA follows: TGTGCCAGCAGCTTCGGACAGGCCAGCAATCAGCCCCAGCATTTT. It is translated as CASSFGQASNQPQHF.

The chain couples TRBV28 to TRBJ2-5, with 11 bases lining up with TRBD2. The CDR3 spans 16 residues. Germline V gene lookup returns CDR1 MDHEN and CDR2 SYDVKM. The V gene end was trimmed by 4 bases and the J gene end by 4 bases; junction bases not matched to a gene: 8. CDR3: CASSSPGSGRGETQYF. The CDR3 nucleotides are TGTGCCAGCAGTTCCCCGGGTAGCGGGAGGGGAGAGACCCAGTACTTC.

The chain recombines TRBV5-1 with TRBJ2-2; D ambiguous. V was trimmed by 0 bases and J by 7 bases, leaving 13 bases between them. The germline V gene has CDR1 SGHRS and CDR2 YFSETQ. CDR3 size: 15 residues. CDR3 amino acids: CASSLEVQQGGELFF. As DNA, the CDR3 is TGCGCCAGCAGCTTGGAAGTTCAGCAAGGCGGGGAGCTGTTTTTT.

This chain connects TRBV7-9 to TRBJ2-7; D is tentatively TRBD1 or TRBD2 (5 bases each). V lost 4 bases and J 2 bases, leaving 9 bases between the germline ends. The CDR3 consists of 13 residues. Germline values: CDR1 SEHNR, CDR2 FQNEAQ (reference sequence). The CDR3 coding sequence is TGTGCCAGCAGCTCGGGGACCACCTACGAGCAGTACTTC. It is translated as CASSSGTTYEQYF.

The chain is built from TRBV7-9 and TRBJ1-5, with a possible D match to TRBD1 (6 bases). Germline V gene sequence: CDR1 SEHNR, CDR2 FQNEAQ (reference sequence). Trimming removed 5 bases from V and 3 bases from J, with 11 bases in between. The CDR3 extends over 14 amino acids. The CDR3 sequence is CASSIGQTNQPQHF. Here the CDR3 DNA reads TGTGCCAGCAGCATAGGACAGACCAATCAGCCCCAGCATTTT.

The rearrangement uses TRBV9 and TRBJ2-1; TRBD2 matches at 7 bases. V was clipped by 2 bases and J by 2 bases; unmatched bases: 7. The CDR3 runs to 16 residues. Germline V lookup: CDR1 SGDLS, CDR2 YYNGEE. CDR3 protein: CASSVHLAEAYNEQFF. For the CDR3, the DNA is TGTGCCAGCAGCGTGCACCTAGCGGAGGCCTACAATGAGCAGTTCTTC. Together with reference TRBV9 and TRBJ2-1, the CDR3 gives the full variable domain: DSGVTQTPKHLITATGQRVTLRCSPRSGDLSVYWYQQSLDQGLQFLIQYYNGEERAKGNILERFSAQQFPDLHSELNLSSLELGDSALYFCASSVHLAEAYNEQFFGPGTRLTVL.

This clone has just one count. CDR3 loop: CASSQVLRGQGGYEQYF. Here the CDR3 DNA reads TGCGCCAGCAGCCAAGTTCTGAGGGGACAGGGTGGGTACGAGCAGTACTTC. The chain couples TRBV4-1 to TRBJ2-7, with 9 bases aligning to TRBD1. Per germline, CDR1 MGHRA and CDR2 YSYEKL. The CDR3 extends over 17 amino acids. After removal of 1 base from V and 4 bases from J, the junction contained 11 bases not matched to a gene.

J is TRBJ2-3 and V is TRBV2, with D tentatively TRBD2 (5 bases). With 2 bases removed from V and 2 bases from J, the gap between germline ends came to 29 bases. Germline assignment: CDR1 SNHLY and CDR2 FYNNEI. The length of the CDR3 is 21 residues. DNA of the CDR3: TGTGCCAGCAGTGAATTGGAAGAGGGCTACCGGGCGGAAAGTATCACAGATACGCAGTATTTT. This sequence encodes CASSELEEGYRAESITDTQYF.